This paragraph covers one TCR beta chain sequence. Its antigen is not identified. The data originate from a study of T-cell reconstitution after alpha-beta-depleted transplantation in children. Points from the study as a whole: At day 60, the high TCRbeta diversity found in some patients originated from recipient T cells and thymic progenitors that had survived.

Library preparation (for TCRbeta) was performed with unique molecular identifiers. Via MiXCR, TCRdb re-called the PCR reads, giving one row per CDR3 protein. The sample has over 25,000 distinct CDR3 sequences, 15% to 20% seen once. This clonotype was obtained from a male patient aged 2 to 9 who had a stem cell transplant for acute lymphoblastic leukemia, so the T cells may come from the graft donor. Sequenced here: PBMCs, mostly from graft donor cells, sampled 60 days after TCRalphabeta/CD19-depleted stem cell transplant.

For the CDR3, the DNA is TGTGCCAGCAGCCGCCCAGGCTTTGGACAGTTAGGTTCGGGTTCACCCCTCCACTTT. This gives the protein CASSRPGFGQLGSGSPLHF. V is TRBV11-1 and J is TRBJ1-6, with D tentatively TRBD1 (6 bases). Trimming took 5 bases from V and 9 from J, leaving 29 bases between them. The CDR3 consists of 19 residues. Germline CDR1 and CDR2: SGHAT and FQDESV (reference sequence).